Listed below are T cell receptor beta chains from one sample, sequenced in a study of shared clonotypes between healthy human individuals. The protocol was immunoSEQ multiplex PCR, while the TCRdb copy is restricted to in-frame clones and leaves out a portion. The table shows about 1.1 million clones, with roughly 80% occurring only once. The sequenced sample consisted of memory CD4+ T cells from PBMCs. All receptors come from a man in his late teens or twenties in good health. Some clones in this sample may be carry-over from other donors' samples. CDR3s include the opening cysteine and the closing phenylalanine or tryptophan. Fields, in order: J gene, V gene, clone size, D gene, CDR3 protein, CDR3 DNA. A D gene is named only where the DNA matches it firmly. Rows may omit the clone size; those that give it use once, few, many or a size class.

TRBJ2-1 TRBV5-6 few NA CASSSRDVDEQFF TGTGCCAGCAGCTCACGGGACGTAGATGAGCAGTTCTTC
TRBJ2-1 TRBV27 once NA CASSLSASQVEQFF TGTGCCAGCAGTTTATCCGCGTCTCAGGTTGAGCAGTTCTTC
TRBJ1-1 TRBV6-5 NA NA CASSQPGQLNTEAFF TGTGCCAGCAGCCAACCCGGACAGCTGAACACTGAAGCTTTCTTT
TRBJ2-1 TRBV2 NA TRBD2 CASSESVSSGIRQFF TGTGCCAGCAGTGAGTCGGTATCTAGCGGGATCCGGCAGTTCTTC
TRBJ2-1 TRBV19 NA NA CASSIRGARTDEQFF TGTGCCAGTAGTATACGGGGAGCCAGAACTGATGAGCAGTTCTTC
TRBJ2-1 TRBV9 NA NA CASSVDFTDTAQFF TGTGCCAGCAGCGTAGATTTCACCGACACTGCGCAGTTCTTC
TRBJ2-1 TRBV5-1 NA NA CASSSNPGGAGAYNEQFF TGCGCCAGCAGCTCTAACCCGGGCGGGGCAGGGGCATACAATGAGCAGTTCTTC
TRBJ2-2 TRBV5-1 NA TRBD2 CASSLGLAGGTGELFF TGCGCCAGCAGCTTAGGACTAGCGGGAGGGACCGGGGAGCTGTTTTTT
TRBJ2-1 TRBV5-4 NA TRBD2 CASSLAPLAGPYNEQFF TGTGCCAGCAGCTTGGCCCCCCTAGCGGGACCATACAATGAGCAGTTCTTC
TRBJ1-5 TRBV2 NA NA CASSDEEGKYQPQHF TGTGCCAGCAGTGACGAGGAGGGGAAGTATCAGCCCCAGCATTTT
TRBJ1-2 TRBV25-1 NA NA CASSESHGGGYGYTF TGTGCCAGCAGTGAATCGCATGGGGGAGGCTATGGCTACACCTTC
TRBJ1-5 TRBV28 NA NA CASSFQGGSNQPQHF TGTGCCAGCAGTTTCCAGGGAGGTAGCAATCAGCCCCAGCATTTT
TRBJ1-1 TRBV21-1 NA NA CASSRRGIMNTEAFF TGTGCCAGCAGCCGACGGGGCATTATGAACACTGAAGCTTTCTTT
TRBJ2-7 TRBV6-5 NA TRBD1 CASSYSRQGAYEQYF TGTGCCAGCAGTTACTCGAGGCAGGGGGCATACGAGCAGTACTTC